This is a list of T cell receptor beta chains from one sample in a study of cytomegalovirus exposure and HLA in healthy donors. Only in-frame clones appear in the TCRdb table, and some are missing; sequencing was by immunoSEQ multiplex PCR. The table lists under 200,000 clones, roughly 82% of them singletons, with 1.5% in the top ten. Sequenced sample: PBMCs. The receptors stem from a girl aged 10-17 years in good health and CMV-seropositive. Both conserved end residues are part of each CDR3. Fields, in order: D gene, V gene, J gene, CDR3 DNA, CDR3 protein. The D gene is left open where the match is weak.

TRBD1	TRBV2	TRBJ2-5	TGTGCCAGCAGAGGGGACAGGGGGCGAGAGACCCAGTACTTC	CASRGDRGRETQYF
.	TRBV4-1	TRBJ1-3	TGCGCCAGCAGCCTAAAGGGAGGGGCGGAAGGAAACACCATATATTTT	CASSLKGGAEGNTIYF
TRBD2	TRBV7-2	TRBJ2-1	TGTGCCAGCAGCTTAGTTTCCAGCGGGGGGGGTCTGAATGAGCAGTTCTTC	CASSLVSSGGGLNEQFF
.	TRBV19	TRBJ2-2	TGTGCCAGTAGTATTGGCCAGGTCACCGGGGAGCTGTTTTTT	CASSIGQVTGELFF
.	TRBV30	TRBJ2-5	TGTGCCTGGAATCGGGGTAGGACGGAGACCCAGTACTTC	CAWNRGRTETQYF
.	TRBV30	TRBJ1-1	TGTGCCTGGAGTCGTGGGGCCCTCATGAACACTAAAGCTTTCTTT	CAWSRGALMNTKAFF
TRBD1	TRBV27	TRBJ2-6	TGTGCCAGCAGAACCGTCGAGACAGGGGGCGGTGTGTCTGGGGCCAACGTCCTGACTTTC	CASRTVETGGGVSGANVLTF
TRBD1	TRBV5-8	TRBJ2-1	TGTGCCAGCGGCCCCCCGGGACAGGGAGTTAGTGAGCAGTTCTTC	CASGPPGQGVSEQFF
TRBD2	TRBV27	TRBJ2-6	TGTGCCAGCAGTACGGGGGACTACGTGGGCTCTGGGGCCAACGTCCTGACTTTC	CASSTGDYVGSGANVLTF
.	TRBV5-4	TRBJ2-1	TGTGCCAGCAGCTTGGTAACAGGAAAAGGTGAGCAGTTCTTC	CASSLVTGKGEQFF
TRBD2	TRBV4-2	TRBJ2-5	TGTGCCAGCGCCGGGACTAGCGGGAGGTCCACCACGGAAGAGACCCAGTACTTC	CASAGTSGRSTTEETQYF
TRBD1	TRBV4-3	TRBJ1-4	TGCGCCAGCAGCCAGGGGACAGGGTCCCCTAATGAAAAACTGTTTTTT	CASSQGTGSPNEKLFF
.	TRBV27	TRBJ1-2	TGTGCCAGCAGTTTGCAGGGTAACTATGGCTACACCTTC	CASSLQGNYGYTF